The 14 T cell receptor beta chains below come from one sample, sequenced in a study of CD8+ T cells in alopecia areata. cDNA reverse transcribed from extracted RNA served as the sequencing template. Some clones are missing from TCRdb's copy, which holds only in-frame ones; the method was immunoSEQ multiplex PCR. The table lists roughly 200,000 clones, 50% to 70% of them singletons. Sequenced material: CD4+ T cells sorted from blood, taken at week 0. The receptor set was obtained from a human donor with alopecia areata.

J is TRBJ2-7 and V is TRBV14, with D uncertain. With 1 base removed from V and 3 bases from J, the gap between germline ends came to 13 bases. The CDR3 totals 15 residues. In germline, CDR1 is SGHDN, CDR2 FVKESK. Here the CDR3 reads CASSQVYSEFYEQYF. CDR3 in DNA: TGTGCCAGCAGCCAAGTGTACAGCGAGTTCTACGAGCAGTACTTC.

This clone was recorded only once. The chain combines TRBV30 with TRBJ2-6, with D possibly matching TRBD1 (7 bases). The CDR3 length is 16 residues. Looked up from germline, CDR1 is GTSNPN and CDR2 is SVGIG (reference sequence). Trimming cost V 5 bases and J 2 bases, with 16 bases left between them. In nucleotides, the CDR3 is TGTGCCTGGTCAGGGGGGTTGAGGACTGGGGCCAACGTCCTGACTTTC. Amino acid sequence: CAWSGGLRTGANVLTF. The full variable domain, with the rest looked up from reference TRBV30 and TRBJ2-6, is SQTIHQWPATLVQPVGSPLSLECTVEGTSNPNLYWYRQAAGRGLQLLFYSVGIGQISSEVPQNLSASRPQDRQFILSSKKLLLSDSGFYLCAWSGGLRTGANVLTFGAGSRLTVL.

Points on this clone: This CDR3 is also generated by other DNA sequences in the sample. This chain links TRBV7-3 with TRBJ2-3; D may correspond to TRBD1 or TRBD2 (6 bases each). Deletions cut 5 bases from V and 3 bases from J, with 15 bases between. From germline, CDR1 is SGHTA and CDR2 FQGTGA. This CDR3 comprises 15 residues. CDR3 nucleotide sequence: TGTGCCAGCAGCCTAAAAGGGGGGTGGACAGATACGCAGTATTTT. This encodes CASSLKGGWTDTQYF. Complete variable domain (other parts from reference TRBV7-3 and TRBJ2-3): GAGVSQTPSNKVTEKGKYVELRCDPISGHTALYWYRQSLGQGPEFLIYFQGTGAADDSGLPNDRFFAVRPEGSVSTLKIQRTERGDSAVYLCASSLKGGWTDTQYFGPGTRLTVL.

This clone has more than one count but fewer than ten. The chain combines TRBV21-1 with TRBJ2-7; the DNA was not compared with TRBD1, the D call given in the table. TRBV21-1 is a pseudogene segment. This CDR3 is 14 amino acids long. CDR3 coding DNA: TGTGCCAGCAGCAACCGGGACACGGACTACGAGCAGTACTTC. Encoded protein: CASSNRDTDYEQYF.

This clone showed up just a few times. The genes are TRBV30 and TRBJ2-2, with D possibly being TRBD1 (5 bases). CDR1 is GTSNPN, CDR2 SVGIG, per germline (reference sequence). Between the trimmed V and J ends, which lost 6 bases and 0 bases, there was a span of 11 bases. The CDR3 has 14 residues. The CDR3 is CACGDSSNTGELFF. DNA for the CDR3: TGTGCCTGCGGCGACAGCTCGAACACCGGGGAGCTGTTTTTT.

The chain is built from TRBV7-2 and TRBJ1-5; the D is unclear. The CDR3 loop spans 14 amino acids. The V gene lost 2 bases and the J gene lost 1 base, with 6 bases spanning the gap. Germline V CDR1 and CDR2: SGHTA, FQGNSA. The DNA for the CDR3 is TGTGCCAGCAGCTTATTAGGGAGCAATCAGCCCCAGCATTTT. Protein sequence: CASSLLGSNQPQHF. The variable domain in full, with the rest retrieved from reference TRBV7-2 and TRBJ1-5, is GAGVSQSPSNKVTEKGKDVELRCDPISGHTALYWYRQSLGQGLEFLIYFQGNSAPDKSGLPSDRFSAERTGGSVSTLTIQRTQQEDSAVYLCASSLLGSNQPQHFGDGTRLSIL.

V usage is TRBV29-1 and J usage is TRBJ1-2; a possible D gene is TRBD1 (5 bases). Germline V gives CDR1 SQVTM, CDR2 ANQGSEA. The CDR3 sequence is 10 residues long. With 3 bases removed from V and 8 bases from J, the gap between germline ends came to 7 bases. CDR3 DNA: TGCAGCGTTGAGCAGGGCGGCTACACCTTC. Translation: CSVEQGGYTF.

The chain uses TRBV30 and TRBJ2-7; D ambiguous. Trimming left V 2 bases short and J 2 bases short, with 16 bases between. The CDR3 contains 15 residues. The germline V gene has CDR1 GTSNPN and CDR2 SVGIG (reference sequence). DNA of the CDR3: TGTGCCTGGAGTTTAGGCCCCGTCATACCCTACGAGCAGTACTTC. It translates to CAWSLGPVIPYEQYF. Based on the CDR3 plus reference TRBV30 and TRBJ2-7, the full variable domain is SQTIHQWPATLVQPVGSPLSLECTVEGTSNPNLYWYRQAAGRGLQLLFYSVGIGQISSEVPQNLSASRPQDRQFILSSKKLLLSDSGFYLCAWSLGPVIPYEQYFGPGTRLTVT.

The chain joins TRBV2 to TRBJ2-5; 9 bases are shared with TRBD1. The CDR3 has 15 amino acids. Per the germline V gene, CDR1 is SNHLY and CDR2 is FYNNEI. V shed 5 bases and J 0 bases; nucleotides not matched to a gene: 4. The CDR3 protein is CASSMDRGDQETQYF. The DNA for the CDR3 is TGTGCCAGCAGTATGGACAGGGGAGACCAAGAGACCCAGTACTTC.

This clone has more than one count but fewer than ten. V and J are TRBV7-2 and TRBJ1-4, with 10 positions matching TRBD1. The germline CDR1 and CDR2 sequences are SGHTA and FQGNSA. The length of the CDR3 is 15 residues. Losses at the gene ends were 1 base for V and 8 bases for J; bases not matched to a gene: 4. The DNA for the CDR3 is TGTGCCAGCAGCTTAGGGACAGGGGGAGGAGAAAAACTGTTTTTT. Translating gives CASSLGTGGGEKLFF.

This rearrangement joins TRBV30 to TRBJ1-5, with D possibly matching TRBD1 (6 bases). Looked up from germline, CDR1 is GTSNPN and CDR2 is SVGIG (reference sequence). CDR3 size: 12 residues. The V gene lost 1 base and the J gene lost 9 bases, with 10 bases spanning the gap. In nucleotides, the CDR3 is TGTGCCTGGAGTGGGGGGCGTGGGCCCCAGCATTTT. It codes for CAWSGGRGPQHF. Full variable domain (missing parts from reference TRBV30 and TRBJ1-5): SQTIHQWPATLVQPVGSPLSLECTVEGTSNPNLYWYRQAAGRGLQLLFYSVGIGQISSEVPQNLSASRPQDRQFILSSKKLLLSDSGFYLCAWSGGRGPQHFGDGTRLSIL.

The chain employs TRBV29-1 and TRBJ2-1; TRBD2 agrees at 12 bases. Per the germline V gene, CDR1 is SQVTM and CDR2 is ANQGSEA. The CDR3 loop spans 13 amino acids. The ends lost 8 bases at V and 10 bases at J; junction bases unmatched: 9. CDR3 residues: CSSRLAGVGEQFF. The CDR3 bases are TGCAGCTCTAGACTAGCGGGGGTCGGCGAGCAGTTCTTC.

The rearrangement joins TRBV25-1 to TRBJ2-3, with 11 bases fitting TRBD1. J gave up 5 bases and V 4 bases, and 8 bases lay outside the gene matches. CDR3 length: 16 residues. Germline-derived CDR1 and CDR2 are MGHDK and SYGVNS. CDR3: CASSGRPGTGGDTQYF. For the CDR3, the DNA is TGTGCCAGCAGTGGCCGCCCCGGGACAGGGGGAGATACGCAGTATTTT. The full variable domain, its missing parts supplied by reference TRBV25-1 and TRBJ2-3, is EADIYQTPRYLVIGTGKKITLECSQTMGHDKMYWYQQDPGMELHLIHYSYGVNSTEKGDLSSESTVSRIRTEHFPLTLESARPSHTSQYLCASSGRPGTGGDTQYFGPGTRLTVL.

J is TRBJ2-5 and V is TRBV7-9; D uncertain. V was clipped by 4 bases and J by 1 base, with 1 base between them. The CDR3 spans 11 residues. CDR1 and CDR2 from the germline V gene are SEHNR and FQNEAQ (reference sequence). CDR3 sequence reads: CASSSQETQYF. The CDR3 DNA reads as TGTGCCAGCAGCTCCCAAGAGACCCAGTACTTC. The full variable domain, completed using reference TRBV7-9 and TRBJ2-5, is DTGVSQNPRHKITKRGQNVTFRCDPISEHNRLYWYRQTLGQGPEFLTYFQNEAQLEKSRLLSDRFSAERPKGSFSTLEIQRTEQGDSAMYLCASSSQETQYFGPGTRLLVL.